Below, 19 T cell receptor beta chains from the same sample are listed, as sequenced in a study of T cells in Graves' hyperthyroidism and ophthalmopathy. RNA transcripts yielded amplified TCR beta CDR3 regions. With the HTBI primer set, the TCR CDR3 went through a first round of RT-PCR. One entry per CDR3 protein, called by TCRdb with MiXCR from the multiplex PCR reads. Counted here are some 570,000 distinct CDR3 sequences, about a sixth occurring once; the ten biggest clones make up roughly 15%. Sequences were obtained from blood. These receptors originate from a woman aged 18-29 years with Graves' ophthalmopathy.

At least ten counts were recorded for this clonotype. This chain uses TRBV20-1 with TRBJ2-3, with 7 nucleotides matching TRBD2. Trimming at V came to 3 bases and at J to 1 base, leaving 7 bases not matched to a gene. Per the germline V gene, CDR1 is DFQATT and CDR2 is SNEGSKA (reference sequence). The CDR3 length is 15 residues. The CDR3 is CSARGLAVGTDTQYF. In nucleotides, the CDR3 is TGCAGTGCTAGGGGTCTAGCGGTCGGCACAGATACGCAGTATTTT.

The chain has TRBV4-3 and TRBJ2-3, with D maybe TRBD2 (5 bases). The CDR3 consists of 16 residues. Germline CDR1 LGHNA, CDR2 YSLEER. V lost 1 base, J lost 0 bases, and 11 bases lay in between. Here the CDR3 reads CASSQVTQRSTDTQYF. CDR3 coding DNA: TGCGCCAGCAGCCAAGTAACACAGCGGAGCACAGATACGCAGTATTTT.

There are many counts of this clonotype. The rearrangement uses TRBV7-2 and TRBJ2-1; possible D gene TRBD1, 6 bases. There are 14 residues in the CDR3. Germline CDR1 and CDR2: SGHTA and FQGNSA. Trimming removed 5 bases from V and 8 bases from J, with 16 bases in between. The CDR3 nucleotides are TGTGCCAGCAGCCCGGAACAGGGAGAGGATGAGCAGTTCTTC. Its translation: CASSPEQGEDEQFF.

This chain connects TRBV19 to TRBJ2-1; TRBD2 matches at 7 bases. CDR3 length equals 16 residues. The V gene's germline CDR1 is LNHDA and CDR2 SQIVND (reference sequence). Trimming cost V 2 bases and J 2 bases; bases outside gene matches: 6. The CDR3 DNA is TGTGCCAGTAGTATAAACGACGGACTAGCCTACAATGAGCAGTTCTTC. It is translated as CASSINDGLAYNEQFF.

The chain combines TRBV29-1 with TRBJ2-1, with 13 bases that match TRBD2. Germline CDR1 SQVTM, CDR2 ANQGSEA. This CDR3 is 15 amino acids long. V was pared by 7 bases and J by 7 bases, with 10 bases of the junction left unmatched. For the CDR3, the DNA is TGCAGCGGGGTAGGACTAGCGGGAGTGGGGAATGAGCAGTTCTTC. Encoded protein: CSGVGLAGVGNEQFF.

This clonotype appeared many times. The chain is built from TRBV28 and TRBJ2-7; no reliable D call. There are 13 residues in the CDR3. The germline V gene has CDR1 MDHEN and CDR2 SYDVKM. Trimming pared 5 bases from V and 7 bases from J, leaving 15 bases between. DNA of the CDR3: TGTGCCAGCAGTCGGACGGGTATTTGGGAGCAGTACTTC. Protein: CASSRTGIWEQYF.

At least ten counts were recorded for this clonotype. This rearrangement joins TRBV28 to TRBJ1-5; no firm D call. Between the trimmed V and J ends, which lost 2 bases and 6 bases, there was a span of 5 bases. The CDR3 contains 12 residues. The germline V gene encodes CDR1 MDHEN and CDR2 SYDVKM. In DNA form, the CDR3 reads TGTGCCAGCAGTTTAAGTGGTCAGCCCCAGCATTTT. This sequence encodes CASSLSGQPQHF.

Many counts were recorded for this clonotype. V gene TRBV6-2 or TRBV6-3 combines with J gene TRBJ2-1; D call uncertain. Germline loops: CDR1 MNHEY, CDR2 SVGEGT. The V end was cut by 2 bases, the J end by 0 bases, with 8 bases between. The CDR3 extends over 15 amino acids. The CDR3 DNA reads as TGTGCCAGCAGTTACGGAAGGGCCTCCTACAATGAGCAGTTCTTC. This gives the protein CASSYGRASYNEQFF.

With regard to this clonotype: This may be a read error, as it is one base from a much larger clone. The rearrangement uses TRBV5-1 and TRBJ2-1, with 8 bases matching TRBD1. This CDR3 region has 17 residues. Germline V gene sequence: CDR1 SGHRS, CDR2 YFSETQ. V lost 1 base, J lost 2 bases, and 8 bases stayed unmatched. This chain's CDR3 is CASSLTQGDSAYNEQFF. The CDR3 bases are TGCGCCAGCAGCTTGACACAGGGGGACTCGGCCTACAATGAGCAGTTCTTC.

This clonotype was seen only a few times. The chain couples TRBV10-3 to TRBJ1-1, with D uncertain. The CDR3 is made up of 15 amino acids. Germline V gives CDR1 ENHRY, CDR2 SYGVKD. The V end was cut by 3 bases, the J end by 0 bases, with 11 bases between. CDR3 protein: CAISEEGDLNTEAFF. For the CDR3, the DNA is TGTGCCATCAGTGAAGAGGGTGACTTGAACACTGAAGCTTTCTTT.

This chain links TRBV5-1 with TRBJ2-7, with D maybe TRBD1 (6 bases). This CDR3 contains 17 residues. Germline V gene lookup returns CDR1 SGHRS and CDR2 YFSETQ. V was shortened by 0 bases and J by 3 bases, with 19 bases between the two germline ends. CDR3 in amino acids: CASSLVPYGDIRYEQYF. For the CDR3, the DNA is TGCGCCAGCAGCTTGGTCCCCTATGGGGACATACGCTACGAGCAGTACTTC.

This clonotype came up a few times. This chain joins TRBV20-1 and TRBJ2-1; D is possibly TRBD1 (6 bases). Germline V gene sequence: CDR1 DFQATT, CDR2 SNEGSKA (reference sequence). This CDR3 has 16 residues. V was trimmed by 5 bases and J by 2 bases, leaving 19 bases between them. CDR3: CSAEPETGPPYNEQFF. CDR3 bases: TGCAGTGCTGAGCCGGAGACAGGTCCTCCCTACAATGAGCAGTTCTTC.

This clonotype was picked up many times. The rearrangement links TRBV5-6 to TRBJ1-2; perhaps TRBD1 as D (5 bases). Germline V gene data show CDR1 as SGHDT and CDR2 as YYEEEE. V was clipped by 4 bases and J by 7 bases, with 14 bases between them. The CDR3 loop spans 13 amino acids. The CDR3 spells CASSKPQGLGYTF. The CDR3 coding sequence is TGTGCCAGCAGCAAGCCTCAGGGACTTGGCTACACCTTC.

There are many counts of this clonotype. V and J are TRBV20-1 and TRBJ2-7; possibly TRBD1 or TRBD2 for D (5 bases each). Germline values: CDR1 DFQATT, CDR2 SNEGSKA (reference sequence). This CDR3 has 15 residues. V lost 1 base to trimming and J lost 0 bases, with 13 bases between them. The CDR3: CSARGWDGTSYEQYF. The CDR3 DNA reads as TGCAGTGCTAGAGGATGGGACGGAACCTCCTACGAGCAGTACTTC.

This clonotype showed up many times. The chain is built from TRBV5-1 and TRBJ2-1; perhaps TRBD1 as D (6 bases). Trimming removed 4 bases at V and 9 bases at J, with 14 bases between. This CDR3 region has 13 residues. Per germline, CDR1 SGHRS and CDR2 YFSETQ. The CDR3 spells CASSRLQGSEQFF. The CDR3 coding sequence is TGCGCCAGCAGCAGACTACAGGGATCTGAGCAGTTCTTC.

This clonotype was detected ten times or more. The chain combines TRBV4-2 with TRBJ1-2; D is ambiguous. Trimming cost V 5 bases and J 3 bases, with 4 bases left between them. The CDR3 is 11 amino acids. Germline CDR1 and CDR2: LGHNA and YNFKEQ. CDR3 in amino acids: CASSNDYGYTF. CDR3 nucleotides: TGTGCCAGCAGCAATGACTATGGCTACACCTTC.

The table lists this clonotype with many counts. The rearrangement joins TRBV7-9 to TRBJ1-2; 7 bases are a match to TRBD1. Germline CDR1 and CDR2: SEHNR and FQNEAQ (reference sequence). J gave up 4 bases and V 5 bases, and 19 bases lay outside the gene matches. This CDR3 has 18 residues. The CDR3, as DNA: TGTGCCAGCAGCGTACAGGACCCGGGACAGATCATAATCTATGGCTACACCTTC. This translates into CASSVQDPGQIIIYGYTF.

This clonotype was detected ten times or more. The rearrangement uses TRBV28 and TRBJ2-7, with TRBD2 identical over 7 bases. The ends lost 2 bases at V and 7 bases at J; junction bases unmatched: 11. Germline assignment: CDR1 MDHEN and CDR2 SYDVKM. The CDR3 sequence is 15 residues long. The CDR3: CASSLVPGRIDEQYF. DNA for the CDR3: TGTGCCAGCAGTTTAGTCCCCGGGAGGATCGATGAGCAGTACTTC.

The table lists this clonotype with many counts. The CDR3 nucleotides read TGTGCCTGGAGTGTATTTGGGCAGTTAGCCAAAAACATTCAGTACTTC. It encodes CAWSVFGQLAKNIQYF. The rearrangement uses TRBV30 and TRBJ2-4, with D hard to call. Germline-derived CDR1 and CDR2 are GTSNPN and SVGIG (reference sequence). V dropped 0 bases and J dropped 0 bases, with 12 bases sitting between them. This CDR3 spans 16 amino acids. The entire variable domain, with the rest obtained from reference TRBV30 and TRBJ2-4, is as follows: SQTIHQWPATLVQPVGSPLSLECTVEGTSNPNLYWYRQAAGRGLQLLFYSVGIGQISSEVPQNLSASRPQDRQFILSSKKLLLSDSGFYLCAWSVFGQLAKNIQYFGAGTRLSVL.